The 27 T cell receptor beta chains presented below share a single source sample, sequenced in a study of T cell responses to AZD1222 COVID-19 vaccine. Sequenced by immunoSEQ multiplex PCR; TCRdb stores in-frame clones only, minus some. The sample records tens of thousands of clones, approximately 90% being singletons. Sequencing used peripheral blood, obtained on day 0 of MenACWY control vaccination. Receptor source: an adult in good health.

The rearrangement joins TRBV7-2 to TRBJ2-7; D might be TRBD1 (6 bases). Trimming removed 1 base from V and 6 bases from J, with 13 bases in between. The V gene's germline CDR1 is SGHTA and CDR2 FQGNSA. This CDR3 comprises 14 residues. CDR3 in DNA: TGTGCCAGCAGCTTAGATCACAGGGTTTCCGAGCAGTACTTC. As protein: CASSLDHRVSEQYF.

The chain joins TRBV15 to TRBJ1-4, with D possibly TRBD1 on 5 matching bases. Germline V gene lookup returns CDR1 LNHNV and CDR2 YYDKDF (reference sequence). Trimming took 0 bases from V and 7 from J, leaving 15 bases between them. The CDR3 length is 16 residues. Here the CDR3 reads CATSRDIPGGGEKLFF. The DNA of the CDR3 is TGTGCCACCAGCAGAGATATACCCGGCGGGGGTGAAAAACTGTTTTTT.

The rearrangement uses TRBV6-5 and TRBJ1-6; weak D call: TRBD1 (5 bases). CDR1 and CDR2 (germline): MNHEY, SVGAGI. This CDR3 has 14 amino acids. V was shortened by 10 bases and J by 0 bases, with 10 bases between the two germline ends. In DNA form, the CDR3 reads TGTGCCACTTCACAGGCCTCCTATAATTCACCCCTCCACTTT. The encoded protein is CATSQASYNSPLHF.

J is TRBJ2-7 and V is TRBV7-2, with D unclear. V shed 2 bases and J shed 5 bases, with 7 bases lying between them. This CDR3 is built from 12 residues. Per germline, CDR1 SGHTA and CDR2 FQGNSA. For the CDR3, the DNA is TGTGCCAGCAGCTTAAGGGTTCACGAGCAGTACTTC. Encoded protein: CASSLRVHEQYF.

This chain links TRBV29-1 with TRBJ2-3; no clear D. V shed 0 bases and J shed 8 bases, with 0 bases lying between them. Germline-derived CDR1 and CDR2 are SQVTM and ANQGSEA. The CDR3 is made up of 9 amino acids. The CDR3: CSVEDTQYF. The DNA of the CDR3 is TGCAGCGTTGAAGATACGCAGTATTTT.

The chain combines TRBV28 with TRBJ2-7; possibly TRBD1 or TRBD2 for D (7 bases each). Between the trimmed V and J ends, which lost 9 bases and 5 bases, there was a span of 20 bases. CDR1 and CDR2 (germline): MDHEN, SYDVKM. The CDR3 runs 14 residues. CDR3 nucleotides: TGTGCCAGTCTCCAGGGGGGGGTGCGGGACGAGCAGTACTTC. It codes for CASLQGGVRDEQYF.

The J gene is TRBJ1-2, the V gene TRBV2; TRBD1 matches 8 bases. The junction had 7 bases not matched to a gene; V was cut back by 6 bases and J by 4 bases. The CDR3 spans 14 residues. Germline CDR1 SNHLY, CDR2 FYNNEI. Here the CDR3 reads CASRTTGTGYGYTF. CDR3 coding DNA: TGTGCCAGCAGAACTACCGGGACAGGCTATGGCTACACCTTC.

The chain couples TRBV27 to TRBJ2-3; TRBD2 agrees at 11 bases. J lost 1 base, V lost 0 bases, and 0 bases had no gene match. In germline, CDR1 is MNHEY, CDR2 SMNVEV (reference sequence). This CDR3 contains 16 residues. The CDR3 DNA sequence: TGTGCCAGCAGTTTATCGGGACTAGCGGGCACAGATACGCAGTATTTT. As protein: CASSLSGLAGTDTQYF.

The chain couples TRBV7-9 to TRBJ2-5; D is unresolved. Germline V lookup: CDR1 SEHNR, CDR2 FQNEAQ (reference sequence). CDR3 size: 15 residues. V was shortened by 9 bases and J by 2 bases, with 19 bases between the two germline ends. CDR3 residues: CASAGVDTQQETQYF. CDR3 in DNA: TGTGCCAGTGCAGGAGTTGACACCCAACAAGAGACCCAGTACTTC. The complete variable domain, with remaining parts taken from reference TRBV7-9 and TRBJ2-5, reads DTGVSQNPRHKITKRGQNVTFRCDPISEHNRLYWYRQTLGQGPEFLTYFQNEAQLEKSRLLSDRFSAERPKGSFSTLEIQRTEQGDSAMYLCASAGVDTQQETQYFGPGTRLLVL.

The chain uses TRBV7-9 and TRBJ2-5; TRBD1 matches at 10 bases. The CDR3 totals 13 residues. Germline V gene lookup returns CDR1 SEHNR and CDR2 FQNEAQ (reference sequence). The V gene end was trimmed by 5 bases and the J gene end by 4 bases; junction bases not matched to a gene: 1. Written as DNA, the CDR3 is TGTGCCAGCAGCCGGGACAGGGGAGAGACCCAGTACTTC. Its translation is CASSRDRGETQYF. The full variable domain, rest sourced from reference TRBV7-9 and TRBJ2-5, is DTGVSQNPRHKITKRGQNVTFRCDPISEHNRLYWYRQTLGQGPEFLTYFQNEAQLEKSRLLSDRFSAERPKGSFSTLEIQRTEQGDSAMYLCASSRDRGETQYFGPGTRLLVL.

Here the CDR3 DNA reads TGTGCCAGCCGGGGGGGGCTAGTGACACCCCTCCACTTT. Amino acids: CASRGGLVTPLHF. This sequence joins TRBV3-1 (or the pseudogene TRBV3-2) and TRBJ1-6; a possible D gene is TRBD1 (6 bases). Germline V gene data show CDR1 as LGHDT and CDR2 as YNNKEL (reference sequence). Trimming removed 8 bases at V and 11 bases at J, with 16 bases between. The CDR3 is 13 amino acids.

V usage is TRBV29-1 and J usage is TRBJ2-2; a weak D match, TRBD1 (5 bases). Germline V CDR1 and CDR2: SQVTM, ANQGSEA. This CDR3 is built from 15 residues. Trimming took off 2 bases at V and 6 bases at J, with 16 bases between the two ends. The CDR3 region has the DNA TGCAGCGTTGAACTAGGGGATCGAGTAGCCGGGGAGCTGTTTTTT. Translation: CSVELGDRVAGELFF.

The chain joins TRBV6-5 to TRBJ1-1, with 7 bases lining up with TRBD1. From germline, CDR1 is MNHEY and CDR2 SVGAGI. The CDR3 is 13 amino acids. V was clipped by 6 bases and J by 4 bases; unmatched bases: 5. Here the CDR3 reads CASSRGTGTEAFF. The CDR3 DNA reads TGTGCCAGCAGCAGGGGGACTGGCACTGAAGCTTTCTTT.

The rearrangement joins TRBV5-1 to TRBJ1-4; 11 bases are a match to TRBD1. From germline, CDR1 is SGHRS and CDR2 YFSETQ. The CDR3 is made up of 16 amino acids. V trimming: 4 bases; J trimming: 6 bases; junction bases outside the gene matches: 8. This CDR3 reads CASSRTGGDGDEKLFF. The CDR3 coding sequence is TGCGCCAGCAGCCGGACAGGGGGCGACGGGGATGAAAAACTGTTTTTT. The entire variable domain, with the rest obtained from reference TRBV5-1 and TRBJ1-4, is as follows: KAGVTQTPRYLIKTRGQQVTLSCSPISGHRSVSWYQQTPGQGLQFLFEYFSETQRNKGNFPGRFSGRQFSNSRSEMNVSTLELGDSALYLCASSRTGGDGDEKLFFGSGTQLSVL.

The gene calls are TRBV12-3 or TRBV12-4 and TRBJ2-7; D may be TRBD2 (5 bases). The CDR3 runs to 13 residues. The ends were cut back, 3 bases at V and 6 bases at J, with 12 bases in the middle. CDR3 DNA sequence: TGTGCCAGCAGTTTTAAGGGAGTGGGCGAGCAGTACTTC. This translates into CASSFKGVGEQYF.

The rearrangement uses TRBV5-8 and TRBJ1-6; 8 bases match TRBD1. The germline V gene has CDR1 SGHTS and CDR2 YDEGEE. Losses at the gene ends were 1 base for V and 2 bases for J; bases not matched to a gene: 2. The CDR3 runs to 16 residues. CDR3: CASSLQGQAYNSPLHF. For the CDR3, the DNA is TGTGCCAGCAGCTTGCAGGGACAGGCCTATAATTCACCCCTCCACTTT. Looking up the rest from reference TRBV5-8 and TRBJ1-6 gives the full variable domain: EAGVTQSPTHLIKTRGQQATLRCSPISGHTSVYWYQQALGLGLQFLLWYDEGEERNRGNFPPRFSGRQFPNYSSELNVNALELEDSALYLCASSLQGQAYNSPLHFGNGTRLTVT.

This chain connects TRBV7-9 to TRBJ1-5; D is uncertain. Deletions cut 3 bases from V and 6 bases from J, with 9 bases between. This CDR3 has 13 residues. Germline values: CDR1 SEHNR, CDR2 FQNEAQ (reference sequence). The DNA for the CDR3 is TGTGCCAGCAGCTTGGAGGGTGGTCAGCCCCAGCATTTT. This translates into CASSLEGGQPQHF.

This clone appeared once. The chain employs TRBV3-1 (or the pseudogene TRBV3-2) and TRBJ1-6; the D is unclear. V lost 4 bases, J lost 7 bases, and 11 bases lay in between. From germline, CDR1 is LGHDT and CDR2 YNNKEL (reference sequence). The CDR3 consists of 14 residues. The CDR3 loop is CASSPLYRNSPLHF. CDR3 bases: TGTGCCAGCAGCCCCCTTTACCGAAATTCACCCCTCCACTTT.

The genes are TRBV5-5 and TRBJ1-2; 7 nucleotides line up with TRBD1. The CDR3 has 13 residues. Per the germline V gene, CDR1 is SGHKS and CDR2 is YYEKEE (reference sequence). Germline trimming cut 4 bases from V and 4 bases from J; bases unmatched to any gene: 4. CDR3: CASSRQGGYGYTF. The CDR3 coding sequence is TGTGCCAGCAGCCGACAGGGAGGCTATGGCTACACCTTC.

The rearrangement uses TRBV2 and TRBJ1-1, with TRBD1 identical over 8 bases. V gave up 6 bases and J gave up 1 base; unmatched junction bases: 7. CDR3 size: 15 residues. Germline V CDR1 and CDR2: SNHLY, FYNNEI. CDR3 nucleotide sequence: TGTGCCAGCAGGCGGACAGGGACTGCGAACACTGAAGCTTTCTTT. Translating it yields CASRRTGTANTEAFF. The full variable domain, completed using reference TRBV2 and TRBJ1-1, is EPEVTQTPSHQVTQMGQEVILRCVPISNHLYFYWYRQILGQKVEFLVSFYNNEISEKSEIFDDQFSVERPDGSNFTLKIRSTKLEDSAMYFCASRRTGTANTEAFFGQGTRLTVV.

The chain recombines TRBV28 with TRBJ2-1, with TRBD2 matching over 7 bases. The CDR3 sequence is 11 residues long. CDR1 and CDR2 (germline): MDHEN, SYDVKM. CDR3 loop: CAGGTYNEQFF. The CDR3 DNA sequence: TGTGCGGGGGGGACCTACAATGAGCAGTTCTTC.

The chain recombines TRBV1 with TRBJ2-2; whether TRBD2, the table's D call, matches the DNA was not checked. TRBV1 corresponds to a pseudogene. The CDR3 covers 18 residues. The CDR3 DNA is TGCACCAGCAGCAAAAAGCCGGGCCCCGGGAGGAACACCGGGGAGCTGTTTTTT. Its protein is CTSSKKPGPGRNTGELFF.

This clone occurred a few times. The chain is built from TRBV5-4 and TRBJ2-7, with D uncertain. The CDR3 length is 12 residues. V was shortened by 3 bases and J by 2 bases, with 6 bases between the two germline ends. Germline CDR1 is SGHNT and CDR2 is YYREEE (reference sequence). The CDR3 region has the DNA TGTGCCAGCAGCTACTATACCTACGAGCAGTACTTC. Translated: CASSYYTYEQYF.

The genes are TRBV5-1 and TRBJ1-5; 9 positions agree with TRBD1. Trimming cost V 6 bases and J 4 bases; bases outside gene matches: 11. Per germline, CDR1 SGHRS and CDR2 YFSETQ. The CDR3 length is 16 residues. Here the CDR3 DNA reads TGCGCCAGCATCCCAGGGGACAGGGAATATAATCAGCCCCAGCATTTT. Translation: CASIPGDREYNQPQHF.

This chain connects TRBV15 to TRBJ2-2, with TRBD1 matching 8 bases. Germline loops: CDR1 LNHNV, CDR2 YYDKDF (reference sequence). This CDR3 region has 13 residues. Trimming removed 8 bases from V and 4 bases from J; junction bases left unmatched: 3. CDR3 amino acids: CATDRGLTGELFF. The CDR3 bases are TGTGCCACCGACAGGGGCCTCACCGGGGAGCTGTTTTTT.

V and J are TRBV11-1 and TRBJ2-7; D tentatively reads TRBD1 or TRBD2 (5 bases each). V lost 5 bases to trimming and J lost 2 bases, with 13 bases between them. This CDR3 region has 14 residues. Germline values: CDR1 SGHAT, CDR2 FQDESV (reference sequence). CDR3 region: CASSLRDGPYEQYF. The CDR3 DNA reads TGTGCCAGCAGCCTCCGGGACGGACCCTACGAGCAGTACTTC.

The chain couples TRBV27 to TRBJ2-1; 7 bases agree with TRBD1. The CDR3 sequence is 16 residues long. Germline assignment: CDR1 MNHEY and CDR2 SMNVEV (reference sequence). V lost 0 bases, J lost 7 bases, and 9 bases stayed unmatched. CDR3 loop: CASSLSEGQRKNEQFF. The CDR3 DNA is TGTGCCAGCAGTTTATCAGAGGGACAGCGAAAGAATGAGCAGTTCTTC.